This T cell receptor (beta chain) was recorded in a study of T cell responses to AZD1222 COVID-19 vaccine. Findings and caveats of the study: With dominance at 160-218 and 743-854, vaccine-associated CD4 TCRs spanned spike. Females outnumbered males among donors, who were mostly white British; clonal diversity was possibly underestimated.

TCRdb's copy holds only in-frame clones and misses some; the assay was immunoSEQ multiplex PCR. This table has about 140,000 clones, 85% to 90% appearing once. CDR1 is SGHNT and CDR2 is YENEEA in the germline V gene. CDR3 length equals 15 residues. V was pared by 5 bases and J by 7 bases, with 20 bases between. About this clone itself: Antigen specificity is unknown.

The sample in question was peripheral blood, obtained 28 days after the second AZD1222 dose. The chain combines TRBV11-3 with TRBJ2-5; TRBD2 might be the D (6 bases). The TCR sequence derives from an adult who received the AZD1222 COVID-19 vaccine. CDR3 amino acids: CASSTRQGGDRTQYF. CDR3 nucleotides: TGTGCCAGCAGCACCCGACAAGGAGGGGATAGGACCCAGTACTTC.